This TCR beta chain was profiled in a study of Graves' ophthalmopathy and Graves' hyperthyroidism. Whole-study findings and limits: In blood appeared most of the expanded thyroid clonotypes whose frequency exceeded 0.001.

Excluded: other autoimmune disease, uncontrolled infection, pregnancy or lactation. This CDR3 is built from 18 residues. The V gene's germline CDR1 is MGHDK and CDR2 SYGVNS. V was shortened by 6 bases and J by 1 base, with 24 bases between the two germline ends. Investigators amplified TCR beta CDR3 regions from RNA transcripts. HTBI-primed first-round RT-PCR preceded second-round multiplex PCR. MiXCR, run by TCRdb on the multiplex PCR reads, gives a single entry per CDR3 protein. The repertoire holds around 1.1 million distinct CDR3 sequences, with about two fifths as singletons. In this sample, this clonotype turned up a few times. Its antigen remains unidentified.

The chain links TRBV25-1 to TRBJ1-1, with D perhaps TRBD1 (5 bases). Material: peripheral blood or thyroid tissue (not recorded which). The TCR comes from an adult man with Graves' hyperthyroidism. CDR3 residues: CASRKFRQFEGSNTEAFF. The DNA for the CDR3 is TGTGCCAGCAGAAAATTCAGGCAATTCGAGGGGTCGAACACTGAAGCTTTCTTT.